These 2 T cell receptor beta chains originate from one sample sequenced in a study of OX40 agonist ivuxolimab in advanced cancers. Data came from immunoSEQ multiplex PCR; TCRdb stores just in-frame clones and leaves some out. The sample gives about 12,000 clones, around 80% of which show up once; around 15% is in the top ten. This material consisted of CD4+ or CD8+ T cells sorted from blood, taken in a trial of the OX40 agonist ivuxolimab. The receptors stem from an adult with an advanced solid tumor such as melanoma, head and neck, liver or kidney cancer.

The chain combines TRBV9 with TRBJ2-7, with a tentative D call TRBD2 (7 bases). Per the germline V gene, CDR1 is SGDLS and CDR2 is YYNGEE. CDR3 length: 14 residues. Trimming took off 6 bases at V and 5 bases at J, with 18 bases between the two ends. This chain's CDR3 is CASTPHGGRDEQYF. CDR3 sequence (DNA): TGTGCCAGCACCCCACACGGGGGGCGCGACGAGCAGTACTTC.

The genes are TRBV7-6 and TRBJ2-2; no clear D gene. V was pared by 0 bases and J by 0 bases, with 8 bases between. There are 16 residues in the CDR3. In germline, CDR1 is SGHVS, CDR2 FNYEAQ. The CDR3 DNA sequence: TGTGCCAGCAGCTTAGCCGACTTTCCGAACACCGGGGAGCTGTTTTTT. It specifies CASSLADFPNTGELFF.